The 7 T cell receptor beta chains in this list originate from one sample, sequenced in a study of blood T cells in healthy people across ages. With a J-beta primer mix and a sample-barcoded 5' primer, a second PCR ran about 7 to 12 cycles. TCRdb independently ran MiXCR on the 5' RACE reads; one entry per CDR3 protein. The sample shows about 1.5 million distinct CDR3 sequences, approximately 43% of them seen only once. The material sequenced was blood. Receptor source: a woman under 30 in good health.

The chain has TRBV20-1 and TRBJ2-5; D tentatively reads TRBD1 or TRBD2 (6 bases each). Germline V CDR1 and CDR2: DFQATT, SNEGSKA (reference sequence). The CDR3 sequence is 12 residues long. With 2 bases removed from V and 4 bases from J, the gap between germline ends came to 8 bases. The DNA for the CDR3 is TGCAGTGCTAGAAGGGGGGCAGAGACCCAGTACTTC. It is translated as CSARRGAETQYF.

The chain employs TRBV7-9 and TRBJ2-2; a possible D gene is TRBD2 (5 bases). Per the germline V gene, CDR1 is SEHNR and CDR2 is FQNEAQ (reference sequence). There are 16 residues in the CDR3. V dropped 3 bases and J dropped 3 bases, with 14 bases sitting between them. DNA for the CDR3: TGTGCCAGCAGCTTTTTGTCCGGGGTTGACACCGGGGAGCTGTTTTTT. It yields the protein CASSFLSGVDTGELFF.

The rearrangement links TRBV20-1 to TRBJ2-5; 11 nucleotides line up with TRBD2. Looked up from germline, CDR1 is DFQATT and CDR2 is SNEGSKA (reference sequence). This CDR3 has 15 amino acids. The trim removed 6 bases at V and 2 bases at J, leaving 8 bases unmatched. The CDR3 region is CSAGVAGGGQETQYF. The CDR3 DNA is TGCAGTGCGGGGGTAGCGGGGGGGGGACAAGAGACCCAGTACTTC.

This rearrangement joins TRBV27 to TRBJ2-7; the D is unclear. Germline CDR1 is MNHEY and CDR2 is SMNVEV (reference sequence). CDR3 length: 14 residues. The V end was cut by 5 bases, the J end by 7 bases, with 18 bases between. The CDR3 DNA is TGTGCCAGCAGTGTCTCTGGCCAACCTTGGGAGCAGTACTTC. Encoded protein: CASSVSGQPWEQYF.

This clonotype was seen just once. Here the CDR3 DNA reads TGTGCCAGCAGTGCCCTCGTCGGATATAGCAATCAGCCCCAGCATTTT. Translated: CASSALVGYSNQPQHF. The rearrangement uses TRBV6-1 and TRBJ1-5, with unresolved D. Germline V gene lookup returns CDR1 MNHNS and CDR2 SASEGT. The CDR3 contains 16 residues. V dropped 4 bases and J dropped 0 bases, with 13 bases sitting between them.

This sequence joins TRBV5-6 and TRBJ2-5; 11 nucleotides line up with TRBD2. J gave up 4 bases and V 0 bases, and 2 bases lay outside the gene matches. Germline loops: CDR1 SGHDT, CDR2 YYEEEE. This CDR3 comprises 15 residues. The CDR3 coding sequence is TGTGCCAGCAGCTTGGGTACTAGCGGGAGAGAGACCCAGTACTTC. Translation gives CASSLGTSGRETQYF.

This clonotype was picked up a small number of times. V is TRBV7-9 and J is TRBJ2-4; 9 nucleotides agree with TRBD2. This CDR3 comprises 14 residues. CDR1 is SEHNR, CDR2 FQNEAQ, per germline (reference sequence). The trim removed 5 bases at V and 4 bases at J, leaving 3 bases unmatched. CDR3 sequence (DNA): TGTGCCAGCAGCCGGACTAGCGAAAAAAACATTCAGTACTTC. This gives the protein CASSRTSEKNIQYF.